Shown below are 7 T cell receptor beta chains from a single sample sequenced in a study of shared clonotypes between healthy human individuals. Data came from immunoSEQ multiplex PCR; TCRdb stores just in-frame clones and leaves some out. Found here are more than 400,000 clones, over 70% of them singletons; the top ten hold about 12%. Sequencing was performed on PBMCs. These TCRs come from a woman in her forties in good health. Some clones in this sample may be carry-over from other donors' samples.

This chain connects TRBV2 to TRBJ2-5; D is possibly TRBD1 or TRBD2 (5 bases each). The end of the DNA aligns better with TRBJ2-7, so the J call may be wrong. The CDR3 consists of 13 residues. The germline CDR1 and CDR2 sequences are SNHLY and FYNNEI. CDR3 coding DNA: TGTGCCAGCAAACGGGGACCCTCCTACGAGCAGTACTTC. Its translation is CASKRGPSYEQYF.

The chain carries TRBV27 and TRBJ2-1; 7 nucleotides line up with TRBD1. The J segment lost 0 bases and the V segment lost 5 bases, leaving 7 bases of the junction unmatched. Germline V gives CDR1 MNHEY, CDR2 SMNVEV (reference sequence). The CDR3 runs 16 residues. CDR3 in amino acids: CASSKRQGGSYNEQFF. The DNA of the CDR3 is TGTGCCAGCAGTAAGAGACAGGGCGGCTCCTACAATGAGCAGTTCTTC.

The CDR3 region is CASSGPGLAGKEQYF. CDR3 DNA: TGTGCCAGCAGCGGACCGGGACTAGCGGGAAAAGAGCAGTACTTC. The gene calls are TRBV9 and TRBJ2-7; 13 positions match TRBD2. The CDR3 runs to 15 residues. Unmatched junction bases numbered 7, after V lost 3 bases and J lost 7 bases. Germline values: CDR1 SGDLS, CDR2 YYNGEE.

The CDR3: CASSPPPTREQYF. CDR3 sequence (DNA): TGTGCCAGCAGTCCTCCGCCGACAAGGGAGCAGTACTTC. The chain uses TRBV28 and TRBJ2-7; D is undetermined. The V end lost 5 bases, the J end lost 7 bases, and 15 bases lay between the germline ends. The CDR3 covers 13 residues. CDR1 is MDHEN and CDR2 is SYDVKM in the germline V gene.

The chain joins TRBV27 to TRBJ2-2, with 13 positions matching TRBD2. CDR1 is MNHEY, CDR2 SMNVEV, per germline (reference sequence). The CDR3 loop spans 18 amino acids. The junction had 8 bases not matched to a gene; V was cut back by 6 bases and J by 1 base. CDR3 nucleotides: TGTGCCAGCAGATTAAGGACTAGCGGGAGACGGAACACCGGGGAGCTGTTTTTT. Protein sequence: CASRLRTSGRRNTGELFF.

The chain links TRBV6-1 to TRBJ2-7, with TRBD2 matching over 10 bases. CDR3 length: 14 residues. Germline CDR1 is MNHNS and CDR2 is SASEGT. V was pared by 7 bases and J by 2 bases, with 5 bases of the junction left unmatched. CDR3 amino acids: CASTGTSETYEQYF. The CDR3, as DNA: TGTGCCAGCACCGGGACTAGCGAAACCTACGAGCAGTACTTC.

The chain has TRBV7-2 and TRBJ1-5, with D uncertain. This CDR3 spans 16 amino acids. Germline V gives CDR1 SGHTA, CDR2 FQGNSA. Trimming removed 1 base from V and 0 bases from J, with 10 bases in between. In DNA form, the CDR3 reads TGTGCCAGCAGCTTAGGGTCCGGGGATAGCAATCAGCCCCAGCATTTT. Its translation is CASSLGSGDSNQPQHF.